Presented here are 7 T cell receptor beta chains from one specimen sequenced in a study of blood T cell repertoires in COVID-19. Clones were read by immunoSEQ multiplex PCR, and TCRdb kept only the in-frame ones, dropping some. This sample has 250,000 to 350,000 clones, with about 89% found just once. The sequencing input was peripheral blood. The origin of the receptors is a woman aged 55-75 years with acute or convalescent COVID-19.

V usage is TRBV6-2 or TRBV6-3 and J usage is TRBJ2-5; D not resolved. Germline V CDR1 and CDR2: MNHEY, SVGEGT. The CDR3 is 13 amino acids. Trimming took off 4 bases at V and 3 bases at J, with 9 bases between the two ends. CDR3 sequence (DNA): TGTGCCAGCAGTTTTTTCCAGAAAGAGACCCAGTACTTC. This codes for CASSFFQKETQYF.

This chain's CDR3 is CASSQDGDRYTGELFF. The CDR3 nucleotides are TGCGCCAGCAGCCAAGATGGGGACAGATACACCGGGGAGCTGTTTTTT. This chain joins TRBV4-3 and TRBJ2-2, with TRBD1 matching over 7 bases. V trimming: 0 bases; J trimming: 3 bases; junction bases outside the gene matches: 4. The CDR3 consists of 16 residues. The germline CDR1 and CDR2 sequences are LGHNA and YSLEER.

This rearrangement joins TRBV7-7 to TRBJ2-1, with a tentative D call TRBD1 (6 bases). V lost 5 bases and J lost 4, with 15 bases in between. There are 15 residues in the CDR3. CDR1 and CDR2 from the germline V gene are SSHAT and FNYEAQ (reference sequence). The CDR3 reads CASSTTGSPYNEQFF. For the CDR3, the DNA is TGTGCCAGCAGCACTACAGGGAGCCCGTACAATGAGCAGTTCTTC.

The chain joins TRBV28 to TRBJ2-1; 8 bases fit TRBD1. With V trimmed by 3 bases and J by 8 bases, 9 bases remained unmatched. From germline, CDR1 is MDHEN and CDR2 SYDVKM. This CDR3 contains 15 residues. CDR3 coding DNA: TGTGCCAGCAGTTTCAGGGGGCGAAATCTCTATGAGCAGTTCTTC. Translating gives CASSFRGRNLYEQFF.

The chain is built from TRBV4-1 and TRBJ1-4, with TRBD1 matching 7 bases. J was trimmed by 8 bases and V by 0 bases; bases with no gene match: 6. Germline V gene lookup returns CDR1 MGHRA and CDR2 YSYEKL. CDR3 length: 15 residues. CDR3 bases: TGCGCCAGCAGCCAAGAGGAGGGGGCCTGGGAAAAACTGTTTTTT. Translating it yields CASSQEEGAWEKLFF.

The V and J genes are TRBV9 and TRBJ1-4; D might be TRBD1 (5 bases). V was clipped by 2 bases and J by 7 bases, with 12 bases between them. Germline CDR1 is SGDLS and CDR2 is YYNGEE. This CDR3 spans 14 amino acids. CDR3 bases: TGTGCCAGCAGCGTCGGGAGGGACTTTGAAAAACTGTTTTTT. Translation gives CASSVGRDFEKLFF.

The chain joins TRBV5-1 to TRBJ2-3; possibly TRBD1 for D (6 bases). Germline V gene lookup returns CDR1 SGHRS and CDR2 YFSETQ. The CDR3 totals 14 residues. The V and J ends lost 5 bases and 4 bases respectively, with 14 bases between them. Here the CDR3 DNA reads TGCGCCAGCAGTCCTAGACAGGTCCCAGATACGCAGTATTTT. It translates to CASSPRQVPDTQYF.